The clone carrying this T cell receptor beta chain is categorized as large (0.1 to 1%). What it binds is unknown. This CDR3 is 13 amino acids long. The V gene's germline CDR1 is MNHEY and CDR2 SVGAGI. Trimming removed 2 bases from V and 7 bases from J; junction bases left unmatched: 3. A mixed TRB-A/B primer pool amplified rearranged TRB by multiplex touch-down PCR. One entry per CDR3 protein results from TCRdb running MiXCR on the multiplex PCR reads. This sample has about 1,500 distinct CDR3 sequences; 22% occur once, and the top ten carry 6% to 9%. TCR beta rearrangements were amplified from peripheral blood genomic DNA. The sample originates from a study of T cell repertoires in aging, cancer and after chemotherapy. Study background: Donor ages fell into six groups from 30 or younger up to 70 or older. The whole study produced a dataset of approximately 10 million TCR reads.

Findings and caveats of the study: No conclusions about immunological memory after chemotherapy can be drawn from the repertoire data.

This clonotype was sampled from a human donor with a solid tumor. The rearrangement links TRBV6-5 to TRBJ1-2; TRBD1 aligns across 8 bases. Sequences were obtained from blood. CDR3 amino acids: CASSYQGALGYTF. The CDR3 region has the DNA TGTGCCAGCAGTTACCAGGGGGCCCTTGGCTACACCTTC.